A selection of T cell receptor beta chains follows, all from one sample in a study of T cell responses to AZD1222 COVID-19 vaccine. Sequenced by immunoSEQ multiplex PCR; TCRdb stores in-frame clones only, minus some. This table holds 80,000 or so clones, roughly 90% found once. Sequenced here: peripheral blood, sampled on day 0 of AZD1222 vaccination. The receptors stem from an adult in good health. Both conserved end residues are part of each CDR3. A D gene is named only where the DNA matches it firmly. Clone sizes are given selectively: once, few, many, or a class where the clone is expanded.

d_call j_call clone_size v_call cdr3_nt cdr3_aa
- TRBJ1-4 - TRBV5-5 TGTGCCAGCAGCCCGGGGGTACCTACTAATGAAAAACTGTTTTTT CASSPGVPTNEKLFF
TRBD1 TRBJ1-1 - TRBV5-4 TGTGCCAGCAGCCCTAACAGGGGGATGGCTTTCTTT CASSPNRGMAFF
- TRBJ2-2 - TRBV7-3 TGTGCCAGCAGTCAGGGCGGCACCGGGGAGCTGTTTTTT CASSQGGTGELFF
TRBD1 TRBJ2-1 few TRBV7-3 TGTGCCAGCAGCTTAAACTCCCCAAGGACAGGAAATGAGCAGTTCTTC CASSLNSPRTGNEQFF
- TRBJ2-3 - TRBV12-3/TRBV12-4 TGTGCCAGCAGTTTTAGGGATACGCAGTATTTT CASSFRDTQYF
- TRBJ1-1 - TRBV28 TGTGCCAGCAGTTTGGGGGCCAACACTGAAGCTTTCTTT CASSLGANTEAFF
TRBD1 TRBJ2-7 once TRBV6-5 TGTGCCAGCACTCCGACAGGGCCCTACGAGCAGTACTTC CASTPTGPYEQYF
TRBD1 TRBJ2-2 - TRBV4-1 TGCGCCAGCAGCCGGGGACAGGCGAACACCGGGGAGCTGTTTTTT CASSRGQANTGELFF
- TRBJ1-5 - TRBV6-2/TRBV6-3 TGTGCCAGCAGCCTTGAATACAATCAGCCCCAGCATTTT CASSLEYNQPQHF
TRBD1 TRBJ1-2 - TRBV19 TGTGCCAGTAGTATCGGGACAGGGGGACTCTATGGCTACACCTTC CASSIGTGGLYGYTF
- TRBJ2-7 - TRBV25-1 TGTGCCAGCAGTGAAGGGTCGCTTGGGGCCTACGAGCAGTACTTC CASSEGSLGAYEQYF
TRBD1 TRBJ1-2 - TRBV13 TGTGCCAGCAGCCCTCCGGGACAGAACTATGGCTACACCTTC CASSPPGQNYGYTF
- TRBJ1-2 - TRBV9 TGTGCCAGCAGCCTTCTCGAGGGGCGGAACTATGGCTACACCTTC CASSLLEGRNYGYTF
- TRBJ2-3 - TRBV12-3/TRBV12-4 TGTGCCAGCAGTTTACAGGGCACAGATACGCAGTATTTT CASSLQGTDTQYF
TRBD2 TRBJ2-3 - TRBV5-4 TGTGCCAGCAGCCGGGCCGGCGGGGGGATGACTAGCACAGATACGCAGTATTTT CASSRAGGGMTSTDTQYF
- TRBJ1-5 - TRBV5-1 TGCGCCAGCAGCCGAATATCAGGGAAGGGGCAGCCCCAGCATTTT CASSRISGKGQPQHF
- TRBJ1-5 - TRBV12-3/TRBV12-4 TGTGCCAGCAGGGCCACAGGGAACCAGCCCCAGCATTTT CASRATGNQPQHF
TRBD1 TRBJ2-3 - TRBV4-3 TGCGCCAGCAGCCAAGACAGCGGACAGGGATCGGATACGCAGTATTTT CASSQDSGQGSDTQYF
- TRBJ1-5 - TRBV10-3 TGTGCCATCAGTGATGAAGGTATAAGGAATCAGCCCCAGCATTTT CAISDEGIRNQPQHF
TRBD1 TRBJ1-5 - TRBV24-1 TGTGCCACCAGTGACCCCTCGACAGGGGAGAGTCAGCCCCAGCATTTT CATSDPSTGESQPQHF
- TRBJ2-1 - TRBV5-1 TGCGCCAGCAGCTTGGGTCCGGGACTTTACAATGAGCAGTTCTTC CASSLGPGLYNEQFF
- TRBJ1-5 - TRBV10-1 TGCGCCAGCAGTGAAAGTTTTATCACGCCCCAGCATTTT CASSESFITPQHF
TRBD1 TRBJ1-5 - TRBV6-5 TGTGCCAGCAGGGAGACAGGGGGCGGTCAGCCCCAGCATTTT CASRETGGGQPQHF
- TRBJ1-1 - TRBV5-1 TGCGCCAGCAGCCCCCAACCGGTCATGAACACTGAAGCTTTCTTT CASSPQPVMNTEAFF
TRBD1 TRBJ1-2 - TRBV3-1/TRBV3-2 TGTGCCAGCACCACCGGACAGGGTGGCGGCTACACCTTC CASTTGQGGGYTF
- TRBJ2-3 - TRBV6-6 TGTGCCAGCAGTTACTCGGGGGTCCGCACAGATACGCAGTATTTT CASSYSGVRTDTQYF
- TRBJ2-3 few TRBV6-4 TGTGCCAGCAGGGACTGGGCTCCAGGAGGGCAGTATTTT CASRDWAPGGQYF
- TRBJ2-7 - TRBV7-2 TGTGCCAGCAGCCCGACTCCTTACGAGCAGTACTTC CASSPTPYEQYF
- TRBJ1-3 - TRBV9 TGTGCCAGCAGCGTAGGAAAGCCTGCGACTGGAAACACCATATATTTT CASSVGKPATGNTIYF
- TRBJ1-1 - TRBV6-5 TGTGCCAGCAGCGGACCACTCCAGGGGAAGGATGAAGCTTTCTTT CASSGPLQGKDEAFF
- TRBJ2-7 once TRBV5-1 TGCGCCAGCAGCTCTACCGGGGCTCTCTCCTACGAGCAGTACTTC CASSSTGALSYEQYF
- TRBJ1-1 once TRBV5-1 TGCGCCAGCAGCCCTGACCCACAGAACACTGAAGCTTTCTTT CASSPDPQNTEAFF
TRBD1 TRBJ1-4 - TRBV10-2 TGCGCCAGCAGCCCCCCGGGACAGGGGCGGAATGAAAAACTGTTTTTT CASSPPGQGRNEKLFF
- TRBJ2-7 - TRBV5-4 TGTGCCAGCAGCTTGGCCGCGGGGTACGAGCAGTACTTC CASSLAAGYEQYF
TRBD1 TRBJ1-1 few TRBV9 TGTGCCAGCGGCCAGGGGGCGATCACTGAAGCTTTCTTT CASGQGAITEAFF
- TRBJ2-7 - TRBV28 TGTGCCAGCAGTCCTGGAGGTTCCATTAGCTCCTACGAGCAGTACTTC CASSPGGSISSYEQYF
- TRBJ1-5 - TRBV4-2 TGTGCCAGCAGCCAAGGGGGGGATCAGCCCCAGCATTTT CASSQGGDQPQHF
TRBD1 TRBJ1-6 - TRBV2 TGTGCCAGCTCGGGACAGGGGGGTTCACCCCTCCACTTT CASSGQGGSPLHF
TRBD1 TRBJ2-1 - TRBV5-4 TGTGCCAGCAGCGAAGGCAGGGGGCTGATCAATGAGCAGTTCTTC CASSEGRGLINEQFF
- TRBJ1-4 - TRBV3-1/TRBV3-2 TGTGCCAGCAGCCAAGATACCCCCGACGGGAGAAAGACTAAGAATGAAAAACTGTTTTTT CASSQDTPDGRKTKNEKLFF
- TRBJ2-7 - TRBV7-2 TGTGCCAGCAGCTTAGGGGGGGGGCACTCCTACGAGCAGTACTTC CASSLGGGHSYEQYF
TRBD1 TRBJ2-5 - TRBV5-1 TGCGCCAGCACGATTGAAGGGGGCCGAGAGACCCAGTACTTC CASTIEGGRETQYF
- TRBJ1-2 - TRBV10-2 TGCGCCAGCAGTGAGTCGACTGGAGATGGCTACACCTTC CASSESTGDGYTF
TRBD1 TRBJ1-1 - TRBV6-5 TGTGCCAGCAGGAGCAGGGGGAGCTACACTGAAGCTTTCTTT CASRSRGSYTEAFF
- TRBJ2-5 few TRBV7-3 TGTGCCAGCAGCGCCGGGACCGAAGAGACCCAGTACTTC CASSAGTEETQYF